These T cell receptor beta chains were read from a single sample in a study of T cell responses to AZD1222 COVID-19 vaccine. The protocol was immunoSEQ multiplex PCR, while the TCRdb copy is restricted to in-frame clones and leaves out a portion. This table lists about 140,000 clones. The sequenced material came from peripheral blood. The receptor source for this set is an adult in good health. The conserved cysteine and the conserved F or W are not part of the CDR3 here.

CDR3 protein: ASSSNRQGGSPLH
J gene: TRBJ1-6
V gene: TRBV5-1

CDR3 protein: ASSLLRPDRATNEKLF
J gene: TRBJ1-4
V gene: TRBV27

CDR3 protein: AISEVRSLNYGYT
J gene: TRBJ1-2
V gene: TRBV10-3

CDR3 protein: ASSPARGLDTEAF
J gene: TRBJ1-1
V gene: TRBV5-6

CDR3 protein: ASSLAAGDYRSGETQY
J gene: TRBJ2-5
V gene: TRBV7-9

CDR3 protein: ASSFGLRGYT
J gene: TRBJ1-2
V gene: TRBV28

CDR3 protein: ASSLGQGDEKLF
J gene: TRBJ1-4
V gene: TRBV27

CDR3 protein: ASSSVGGGTDGYT
J gene: TRBJ1-2
V gene: TRBV5-1

CDR3 protein: ASSKSKGGYGYT
J gene: TRBJ1-2
V gene: TRBV25-1

CDR3 protein: ASSPDLDQPQH
J gene: TRBJ1-5
V gene: TRBV18

CDR3 protein: ASSQSDRPGPDYPYGYT
J gene: TRBJ1-2
V gene: TRBV23-1

CDR3 protein: ASSERGQGGYNYGYT
J gene: TRBJ1-2
V gene: TRBV2

CDR3 protein: ASSLEAGTHNEQF
J gene: TRBJ2-1
V gene: TRBV7-3

CDR3 protein: ASSQVSGNGDTQY
J gene: TRBJ2-3
V gene: TRBV4-1

CDR3 protein: ASSPPGRDEAF
J gene: TRBJ1-1
V gene: TRBV3-1/TRBV3-2

CDR3 protein: ASSYASEGQY
J gene: TRBJ2-3
V gene: TRBV6-2/TRBV6-3

CDR3 protein: ASREQGSNEKLF
J gene: TRBJ1-4
V gene: TRBV2

CDR3 protein: ASSIRGLTYPNEQF
J gene: TRBJ2-1
V gene: TRBV19

CDR3 protein: AWSVPWTAGNEQY
J gene: TRBJ2-7
V gene: TRBV30

CDR3 protein: SARFTGEAF
J gene: TRBJ1-1
V gene: TRBV20-1

CDR3 protein: ASSQVGGPIAKNIQY
J gene: TRBJ2-4
V gene: TRBV3-1/TRBV3-2

CDR3 protein: ASSQDGFGGGAGETQY
J gene: TRBJ2-5
V gene: TRBV3-1/TRBV3-2

CDR3 protein: ASSLAGNPGQF
J gene: TRBJ2-2
V gene: TRBV5-1

CDR3 protein: ASSFVQGNAEQY
J gene: TRBJ2-7
V gene: TRBV11-3

CDR3 protein: ASSSHIGTEAF
J gene: TRBJ1-1
V gene: TRBV6-6

CDR3 protein: ASSPRAYEQY
J gene: TRBJ2-7
V gene: TRBV28

CDR3 protein: ASSVDSYNSPLH
J gene: TRBJ1-6
V gene: TRBV9

CDR3 protein: ASSPGRNSPLH
J gene: TRBJ1-6
V gene: TRBV7-8

CDR3 protein: ASSLVSGTGELF
J gene: TRBJ2-2
V gene: TRBV11-3

CDR3 protein: ASSYPLDRHNYGYT
J gene: TRBJ1-2
V gene: TRBV6-8

CDR3 protein: ASSEAGTGDFGYGYT
J gene: TRBJ1-2
V gene: TRBV9

CDR3 protein: ATSADAGGPDEQY
J gene: TRBJ2-7
V gene: TRBV15

CDR3 protein: ASSLAVDGVLGYT
J gene: TRBJ1-2
V gene: TRBV7-2

CDR3 protein: ASSLVRAEAF
J gene: TRBJ1-1
V gene: TRBV7-9

CDR3 protein: ASIPPGLAGGTDTQY
J gene: TRBJ2-3
V gene: TRBV7-2

CDR3 protein: ASSVGQVRSPLH
J gene: TRBJ1-6
V gene: TRBV9

CDR3 protein: ASSQVGFYGYT
J gene: TRBJ1-2
V gene: TRBV3-1/TRBV3-2

CDR3 protein: ASSYGGLSPLH
J gene: TRBJ1-6
V gene: TRBV6-5

CDR3 protein: ASSQDSGLDGNTIY
J gene: TRBJ1-3
V gene: TRBV4-2

CDR3 protein: ASSRGGTQY
J gene: TRBJ2-5
V gene: TRBV5-8

CDR3 protein: ASSQEGQGVNSPLH
J gene: TRBJ1-6
V gene: TRBV4-2

CDR3 protein: ASANRVYSPLH
J gene: TRBJ1-6
V gene: TRBV27

CDR3 protein: ASSARSSEPQH
J gene: TRBJ1-5
V gene: TRBV19

CDR3 protein: ASSYWSKNEKLF
J gene: TRBJ1-4
V gene: TRBV6-2/TRBV6-3

CDR3 protein: ASSEARGQPQH
J gene: TRBJ1-5
V gene: TRBV6-1

CDR3 protein: ASTLGAGGPYEQY
J gene: TRBJ2-7
V gene: TRBV5-4

CDR3 protein: ASRSAAASYEQY
J gene: TRBJ2-7
V gene: TRBV5-1

CDR3 protein: AWSVRGLTNEKLF
J gene: TRBJ1-4
V gene: TRBV30

CDR3 protein: ASSLTGSPYNEQF
J gene: TRBJ2-1
V gene: TRBV11-2

CDR3 protein: SVESRVYGYT
J gene: TRBJ1-2
V gene: TRBV29-1

CDR3 protein: ASTTGNMNTEAF
J gene: TRBJ1-1
V gene: TRBV9

CDR3 protein: ASSFKRLAGPWGTDTQY
J gene: TRBJ2-3
V gene: TRBV7-8

CDR3 protein: ASSLGGTVMNTEAF
J gene: TRBJ1-1
V gene: TRBV5-8

CDR3 protein: ASSLSSGQGPNYGYT
J gene: TRBJ1-2
V gene: TRBV28

CDR3 protein: ASSVGRHYNTEAF
J gene: TRBJ1-1
V gene: TRBV7-9

CDR3 protein: ATSTRMGIYGYT
J gene: TRBJ1-2
V gene: TRBV15